This TCR beta chain is from a study of cytomegalovirus exposure and HLA in healthy donors. Findings and caveats of the study: It is likely that the observed cluster of highly shared sequence variants was a sequencing artifact. Per a prior analysis, the majority of TCR beta V segments were productive roughly 90% or roughly 30% of the time.

13 Jbeta primers and 60 Vbeta primers were used for the PCR. Sequenced by immunoSEQ multiplex PCR; TCRdb stores in-frame clones only, minus some. The repertoire holds roughly 90,000 clones, with nearly 80% as singletons. A note on this clone: Its target is unknown.

This sequence was found in a woman in her 40s in good health and CMV-seropositive. The sample taken for sequencing was PBMCs.

CDR3 sequence (DNA): TGTGCCAGCACAAGATCCCCGGGACAGCTCCAAGAGACCCAGTACTTC. It is translated as CASTRSPGQLQETQYF. The chain employs TRBV28 and TRBJ2-5; 7 bases are shared with TRBD1. Germline values: CDR1 MDHEN, CDR2 SYDVKM. CDR3 length: 16 residues. V lost 7 bases and J lost 1; bases outside the gene matches: 12.